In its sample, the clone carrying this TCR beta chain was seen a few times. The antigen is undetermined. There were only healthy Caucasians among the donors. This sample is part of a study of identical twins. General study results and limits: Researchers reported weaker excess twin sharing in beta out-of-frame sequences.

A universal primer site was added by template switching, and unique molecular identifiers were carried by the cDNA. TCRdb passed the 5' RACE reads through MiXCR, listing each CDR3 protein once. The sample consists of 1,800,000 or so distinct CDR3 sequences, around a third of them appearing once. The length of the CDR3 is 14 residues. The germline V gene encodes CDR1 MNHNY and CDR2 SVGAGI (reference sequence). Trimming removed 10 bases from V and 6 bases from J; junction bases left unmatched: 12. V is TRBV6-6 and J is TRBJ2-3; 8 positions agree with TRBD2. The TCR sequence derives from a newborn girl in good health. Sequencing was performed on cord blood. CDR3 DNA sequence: TGTGCCACCTTAGCGGGGACGCCCCGTGATACGCAGTATTTT. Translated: CATLAGTPRDTQYF.